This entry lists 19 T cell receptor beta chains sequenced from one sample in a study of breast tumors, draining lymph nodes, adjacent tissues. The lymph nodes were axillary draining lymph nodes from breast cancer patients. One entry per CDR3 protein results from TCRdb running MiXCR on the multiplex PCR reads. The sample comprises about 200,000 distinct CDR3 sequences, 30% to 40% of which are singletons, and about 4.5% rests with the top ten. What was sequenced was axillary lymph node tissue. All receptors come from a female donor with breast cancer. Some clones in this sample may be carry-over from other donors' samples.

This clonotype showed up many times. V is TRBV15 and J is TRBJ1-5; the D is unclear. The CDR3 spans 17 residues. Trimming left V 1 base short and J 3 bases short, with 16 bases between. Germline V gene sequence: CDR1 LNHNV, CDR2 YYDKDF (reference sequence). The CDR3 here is CATSRAIVAGFNQPQHF. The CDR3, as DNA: TGTGCCACCAGCAGAGCCATTGTTGCGGGTTTCAATCAGCCCCAGCATTTT.

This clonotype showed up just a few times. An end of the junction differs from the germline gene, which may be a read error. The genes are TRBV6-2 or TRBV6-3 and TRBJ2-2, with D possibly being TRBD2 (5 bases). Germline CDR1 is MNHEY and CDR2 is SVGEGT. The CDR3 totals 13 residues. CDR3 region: CASSLTNNGELFF. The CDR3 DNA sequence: TGTGCCAGCAGCTTGACTAACAACGGGGAGCTGTTTTTT.

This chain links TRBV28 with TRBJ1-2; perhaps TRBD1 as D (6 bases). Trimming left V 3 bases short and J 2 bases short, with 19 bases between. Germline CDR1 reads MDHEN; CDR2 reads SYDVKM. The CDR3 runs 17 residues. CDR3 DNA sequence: TGTGCCAGCAGTTTTTGGGGGGTGGGGGCTTCCAACTATGGCTACACCTTC. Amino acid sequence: CASSFWGVGASNYGYTF.

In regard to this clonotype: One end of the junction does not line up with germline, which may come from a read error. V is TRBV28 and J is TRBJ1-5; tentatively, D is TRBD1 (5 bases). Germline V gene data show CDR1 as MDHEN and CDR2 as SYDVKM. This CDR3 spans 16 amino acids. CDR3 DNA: TGTGCCAGCAGCTTATACAGGAAACAAAGCAATCAGCCCCAGCATTTT. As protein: CASSLYRKQSNQPQHF.

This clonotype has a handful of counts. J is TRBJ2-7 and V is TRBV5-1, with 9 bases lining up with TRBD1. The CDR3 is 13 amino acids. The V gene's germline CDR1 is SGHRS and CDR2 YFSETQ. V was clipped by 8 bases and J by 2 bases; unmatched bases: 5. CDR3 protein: CASTTGGTYEQYF. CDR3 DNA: TGCGCCAGTACGACAGGGGGTACCTACGAGCAGTACTTC.

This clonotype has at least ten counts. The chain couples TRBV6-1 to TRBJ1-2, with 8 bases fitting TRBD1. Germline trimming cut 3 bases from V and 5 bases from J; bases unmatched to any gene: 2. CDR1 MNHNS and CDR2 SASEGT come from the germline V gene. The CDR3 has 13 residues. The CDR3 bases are TGTGCCAGCAGTGAGAGGGACAGGTATGGCTACACCTTC. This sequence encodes CASSERDRYGYTF.

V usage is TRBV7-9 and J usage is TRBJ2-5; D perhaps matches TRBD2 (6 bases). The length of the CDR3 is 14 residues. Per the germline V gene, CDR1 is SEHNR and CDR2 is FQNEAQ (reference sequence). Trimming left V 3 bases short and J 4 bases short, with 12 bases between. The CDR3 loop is CASSFLRGGETQYF. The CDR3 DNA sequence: TGTGCCAGCAGCTTTTTGCGGGGTGGAGAGACCCAGTACTTC.

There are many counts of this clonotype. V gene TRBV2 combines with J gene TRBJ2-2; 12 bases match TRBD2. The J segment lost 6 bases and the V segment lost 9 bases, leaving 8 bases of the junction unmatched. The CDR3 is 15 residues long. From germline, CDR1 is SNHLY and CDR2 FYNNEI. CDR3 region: CASLQSSGGAGELFF. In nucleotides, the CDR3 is TGTGCCAGTCTTCAGTCTAGCGGGGGGGCCGGGGAGCTGTTTTTT.

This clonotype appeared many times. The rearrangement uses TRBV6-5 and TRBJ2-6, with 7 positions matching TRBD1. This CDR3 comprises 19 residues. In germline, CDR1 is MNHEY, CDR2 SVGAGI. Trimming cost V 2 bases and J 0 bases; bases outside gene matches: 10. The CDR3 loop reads CASSYVGGGRGSGANVLTF. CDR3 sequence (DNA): TGTGCCAGCAGTTACGTAGGGGGCGGAAGAGGCTCTGGGGCCAACGTCCTGACTTTC.

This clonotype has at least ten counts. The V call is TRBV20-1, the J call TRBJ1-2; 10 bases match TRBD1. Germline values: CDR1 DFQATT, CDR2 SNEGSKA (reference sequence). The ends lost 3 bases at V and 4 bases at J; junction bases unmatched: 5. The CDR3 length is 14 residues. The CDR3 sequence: CSASSDRGSYGYTF. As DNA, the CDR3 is TGCAGTGCTAGTTCGGACAGGGGGAGCTATGGCTACACCTTC.

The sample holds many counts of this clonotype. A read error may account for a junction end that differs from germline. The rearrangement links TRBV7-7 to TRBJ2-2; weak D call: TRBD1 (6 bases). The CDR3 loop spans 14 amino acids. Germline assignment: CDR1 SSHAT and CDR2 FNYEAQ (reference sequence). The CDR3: CASSINTGLGELFF. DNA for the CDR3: TGTGCTAGCAGCATTAACACAGGGCTAGGGGAGCTGTTTTTT.

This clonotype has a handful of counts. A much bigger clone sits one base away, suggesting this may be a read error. CDR3 nucleotide sequence: TGCAGTGCCGAGGGGGGAGCTAACTATGCCTACACCTTC. Protein: CSAEGGANYAYTF. This sequence joins TRBV20-1 and TRBJ1-2; maybe TRBD1 (6 bases). The CDR3 extends over 13 amino acids. The V gene's germline CDR1 is DFQATT and CDR2 SNEGSKA (reference sequence).

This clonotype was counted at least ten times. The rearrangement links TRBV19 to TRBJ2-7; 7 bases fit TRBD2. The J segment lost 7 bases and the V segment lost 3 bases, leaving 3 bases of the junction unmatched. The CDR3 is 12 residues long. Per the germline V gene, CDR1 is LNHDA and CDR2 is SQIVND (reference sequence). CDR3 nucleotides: TGTGCCAGTAGTATGTGGGAGGGGGAGCAGTACTTC. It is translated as CASSMWEGEQYF.

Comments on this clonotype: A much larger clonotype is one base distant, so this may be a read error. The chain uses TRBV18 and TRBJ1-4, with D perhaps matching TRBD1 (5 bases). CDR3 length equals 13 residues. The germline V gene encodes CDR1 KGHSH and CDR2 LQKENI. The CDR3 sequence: CASSPGQGSWLVF. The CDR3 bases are TGTGCCAGCTCACCAGGGCAGGGATCTTGGCTGGTTTTT.

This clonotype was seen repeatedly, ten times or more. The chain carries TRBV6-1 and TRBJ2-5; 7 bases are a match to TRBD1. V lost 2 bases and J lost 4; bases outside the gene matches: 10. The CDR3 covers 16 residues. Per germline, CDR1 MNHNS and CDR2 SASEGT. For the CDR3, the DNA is TGTGCCAGCAGTGAATTGACAGGGCTTGCCCTAGAGACCCAGTACTTC. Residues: CASSELTGLALETQYF.

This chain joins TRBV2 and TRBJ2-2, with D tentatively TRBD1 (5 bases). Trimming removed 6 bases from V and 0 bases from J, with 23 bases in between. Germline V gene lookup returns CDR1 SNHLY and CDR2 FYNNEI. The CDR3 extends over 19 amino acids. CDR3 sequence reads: CASSGQGPQGCANTGELFF. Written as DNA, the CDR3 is TGTGCCAGCAGCGGCCAGGGTCCCCAGGGCTGTGCGAACACCGGGGAGCTGTTTTTT.

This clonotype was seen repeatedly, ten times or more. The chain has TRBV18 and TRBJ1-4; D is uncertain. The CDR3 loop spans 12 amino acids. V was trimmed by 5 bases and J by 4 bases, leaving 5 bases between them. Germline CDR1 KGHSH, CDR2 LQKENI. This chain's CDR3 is CASSADNEKLFF. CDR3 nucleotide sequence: TGTGCCAGCTCAGCCGATAATGAAAAACTGTTTTTT.

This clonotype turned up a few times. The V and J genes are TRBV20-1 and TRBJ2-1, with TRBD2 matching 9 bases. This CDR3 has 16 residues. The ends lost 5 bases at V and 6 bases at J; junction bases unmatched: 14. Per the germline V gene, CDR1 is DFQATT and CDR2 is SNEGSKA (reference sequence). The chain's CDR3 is CSALDRSGSRGNEQFF. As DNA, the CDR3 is TGCAGTGCTCTCGATCGTAGCGGGAGCCGTGGCAATGAGCAGTTCTTC.

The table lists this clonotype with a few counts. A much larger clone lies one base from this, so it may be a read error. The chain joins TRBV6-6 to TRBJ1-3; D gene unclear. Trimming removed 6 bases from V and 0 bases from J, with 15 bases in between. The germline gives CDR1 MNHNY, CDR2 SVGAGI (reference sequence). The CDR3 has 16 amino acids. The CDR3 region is CASSPPGVSSGNTIYF. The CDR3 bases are TGTGCCAGCAGCCCCCCTGGGGTGAGCTCTGGAAACACCATATATTTT.